Reported below is one T cell receptor (beta chain). The antigen remains undetermined. The PCR contained 60 Vbeta and 13 Jbeta primers. The data were produced by immunoSEQ multiplex PCR, yet TCRdb's version contains in-frame clones alone and is incomplete. The table records approximately 220,000 clones, about 75% of them present only once. This sample stems from a study of cytomegalovirus exposure and HLA in healthy donors. The study's findings and limits: As a later analysis showed, a missense DCLRE1C variant was linked to trimming of TCR beta V- and J-genes. Information on immune exposure was restricted to one variable (CMV serostatus). 87-base-pair reads could not separate some V segments, including TRBV6-2 and TRBV6-3.

This CDR3 contains 19 residues. V gave up 0 bases and J gave up 0 bases; unmatched junction bases: 6. The germline V gene has CDR1 SGHAT and CDR2 FQDESV (reference sequence). The sample comprised PBMCs. The chain uses TRBV11-1 and TRBJ2-6; 9 nucleotides align to TRBD1. This clonotype was sampled from a man younger than 35 in good health and CMV-seronegative. The CDR3 bases are TGTGCCAGCAGCTTAGCGGGGACAGGGTCTAGCTCTGGGGCCAACGTCCTGACTTTC. Translated: CASSLAGTGSSSGANVLTF.